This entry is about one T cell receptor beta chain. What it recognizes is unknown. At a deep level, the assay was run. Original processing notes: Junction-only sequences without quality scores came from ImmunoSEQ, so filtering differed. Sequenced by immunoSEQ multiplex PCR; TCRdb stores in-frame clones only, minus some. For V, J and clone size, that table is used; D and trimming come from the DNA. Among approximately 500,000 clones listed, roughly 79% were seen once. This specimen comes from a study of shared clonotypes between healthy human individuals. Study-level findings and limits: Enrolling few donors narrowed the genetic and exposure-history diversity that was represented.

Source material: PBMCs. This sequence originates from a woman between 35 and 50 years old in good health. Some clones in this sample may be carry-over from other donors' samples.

The CDR3 region has the DNA TGTGCCAGCAGCTTAAATAGCGGGAGAATGGCCGGGGAGCTGTTTTTT. Its translation is CASSLNSGRMAGELFF. The chain recombines TRBV7-2 with TRBJ2-2, with 9 bases matching TRBD2. With V trimmed by 2 bases and J by 6 bases, 7 bases remained unmatched. The germline CDR1 and CDR2 sequences are SGHTA and FQGNSA. The CDR3 contains 16 residues.